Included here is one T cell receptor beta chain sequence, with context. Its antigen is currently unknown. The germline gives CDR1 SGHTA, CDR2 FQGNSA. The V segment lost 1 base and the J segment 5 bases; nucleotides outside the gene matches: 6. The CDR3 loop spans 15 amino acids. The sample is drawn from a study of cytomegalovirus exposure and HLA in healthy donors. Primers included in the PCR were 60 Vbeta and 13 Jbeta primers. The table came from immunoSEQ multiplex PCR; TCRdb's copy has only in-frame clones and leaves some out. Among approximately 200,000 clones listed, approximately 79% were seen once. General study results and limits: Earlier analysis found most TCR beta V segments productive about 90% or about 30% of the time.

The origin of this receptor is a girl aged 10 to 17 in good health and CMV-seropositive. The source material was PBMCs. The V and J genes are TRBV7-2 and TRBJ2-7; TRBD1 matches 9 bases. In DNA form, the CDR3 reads TGTGCCAGCAGCTTAGAGGGACAGGGTTTCGACGAGCAGTACTTC. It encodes CASSLEGQGFDEQYF.